One and the same sample provided the 23 T cell receptor beta chains below, sequenced in a study of blood T cells in healthy people across ages. A sample-barcoded 5' primer and a J-beta primer mix were used in a second PCR of about 6 to 12 cycles. TCRdb re-called the 5' RACE reads through MiXCR, storing one row per CDR3 protein. The table has approximately 1.5 million distinct CDR3 sequences, approximately 43% seen once. Sequencing was done on a sample of blood. Receptors originate from a woman between 18 and 30 years old in good health.

On this clonotype itself: This sequence may be a read error, since a much larger clone differs from it by one base. The chain is built from TRBV6-5 and TRBJ2-3; TRBD1 matches 8 bases. The V gene end was trimmed by 4 bases and the J gene end by 2 bases; junction bases not matched to a gene: 8. The CDR3 is 16 amino acids. In germline, CDR1 is MNHEY, CDR2 SVGAGI. The CDR3 protein is CASSCSPGGSTDTQYF. The CDR3 bases are TGTGCCAGCAGTTGCTCGCCAGGGGGCTCCACAGATACGCAGTATTTT.

This clonotype was observed a handful of times. The rearrangement uses TRBV4-2 and TRBJ1-1, with D perhaps matching TRBD1 (6 bases). Germline CDR1 and CDR2: LGHNA and YNFKEQ. The CDR3 totals 15 residues. Trimming left V 0 bases short and J 5 bases short, with 13 bases between. CDR3 in DNA: TGTGCCAGCAGCCAAGATGTACAGGGAGGGACTGAAGCTTTCTTT. Its translation: CASSQDVQGGTEAFF.

The gene calls are TRBV20-1 and TRBJ1-2; 7 positions match TRBD1. Germline V gene lookup returns CDR1 DFQATT and CDR2 SNEGSKA (reference sequence). This CDR3 spans 16 amino acids. J gave up 4 bases and V 5 bases, and 16 bases lay outside the gene matches. This chain's CDR3 is CSAASWGGGAIYGYTF. In DNA form, the CDR3 reads TGCAGTGCTGCCTCTTGGGGAGGGGGCGCCATCTATGGCTACACCTTC.

In its sample, this clonotype was seen once. This chain connects TRBV29-1 to TRBJ2-3, with 8 bases matching TRBD2. The germline gives CDR1 SQVTM, CDR2 ANQGSEA. This CDR3 is 15 amino acids long. V shed 6 bases and J 3 bases; nucleotides not matched to a gene: 11. CDR3 sequence (DNA): TGCAGCGTGTGGACTAGCAGGCCTAGTACAGATACGCAGTATTTT. This encodes CSVWTSRPSTDTQYF.

This clonotype turned up a few times. V gene TRBV29-1 combines with J gene TRBJ1-2; possibly TRBD1 for D (5 bases). With 4 bases removed from V and 2 bases from J, the gap between germline ends came to 8 bases. CDR1 SQVTM and CDR2 ANQGSEA come from the germline V gene. The CDR3 is 12 amino acids. The CDR3 sequence: CSVAGSNYGYTF. The DNA of the CDR3 is TGCAGCGTTGCAGGGTCCAACTATGGCTACACCTTC. Full variable domain (rest looked up from reference TRBV29-1 and TRBJ1-2): SAVISQKPSRDICQRGTSLTIQCQVDSQVTMMFWYRQQPGQSLTLIATANQGSEATYESGFVIDKFPISRPNLTFSTLTVSNMSPEDSSIYLCSVAGSNYGYTFGSGTRLTVV.

J is TRBJ1-4 and V is TRBV7-9; 7 nucleotides line up with TRBD1. The J segment lost 8 bases and the V segment lost 6 bases, leaving 9 bases of the junction unmatched. The CDR3 is made up of 14 amino acids. Germline CDR1 is SEHNR and CDR2 is FQNEAQ (reference sequence). The CDR3 reads CASRPTGDGEKLFF. In DNA, the CDR3 is TGTGCCAGCAGACCTACAGGGGATGGGGAAAAACTGTTTTTT.

V gene TRBV7-2 combines with J gene TRBJ2-1, with D possibly matching TRBD2 (5 bases). This CDR3 spans 14 amino acids. Per the germline V gene, CDR1 is SGHTA and CDR2 is FQGNSA. Trimming took 5 bases from V and 5 from J, leaving 13 bases between them. CDR3 amino acids: CASSSQPGNNEQFF. The CDR3 DNA sequence: TGTGCCAGCAGCAGCCAACCGGGGAACAATGAGCAGTTCTTC.

This clonotype was recorded only once. The CDR3 reads CASKPQGAVSDEQFF. CDR3 bases: TGCGCCAGCAAACCACAGGGGGCTGTAAGTGATGAGCAGTTCTTC. This chain joins TRBV5-1 and TRBJ2-1; 9 bases line up with TRBD1. CDR1 and CDR2 from the germline V gene are SGHRS and YFSETQ. V was clipped by 6 bases and J by 8 bases; unmatched bases: 12. CDR3 length: 15 amino acids.

The chain employs TRBV5-1 and TRBJ2-7; 7 nucleotides align to TRBD2. The CDR3 runs to 15 residues. V shed 1 base, J shed 0 bases, and the junction held 4 bases outside the gene matches. The germline V gene encodes CDR1 SGHRS and CDR2 YFSETQ. The CDR3 coding sequence is TGCGCCAGCAGCTTGCTCCCTAGCGGCTCCTACGAGCAGTACTTC. Protein: CASSLLPSGSYEQYF.

This clonotype came up a few times. V is TRBV7-9 and J is TRBJ2-1; perhaps TRBD2 as D (7 bases). V lost 0 bases, J lost 12 bases, and 12 bases lay in between. Germline CDR1 is SEHNR and CDR2 is FQNEAQ (reference sequence). CDR3 length equals 13 residues. Written as DNA, the CDR3 is TGTGCCAGCAGCTTAGCGATTCGGGGGGCGCAGTTCTTC. Translating gives CASSLAIRGAQFF. Filled out from reference TRBV7-9 and TRBJ2-1, the complete variable domain reads DTGVSQNPRHKITKRGQNVTFRCDPISEHNRLYWYRQTLGQGPEFLTYFQNEAQLEKSRLLSDRFSAERPKGSFSTLEIQRTEQGDSAMYLCASSLAIRGAQFFGPGTRLTVL.

J is TRBJ1-2 and V is TRBV2; 12 bases match TRBD1. V was pared by 2 bases and J by 7 bases, with 5 bases of the junction left unmatched. Germline CDR1 is SNHLY and CDR2 is FYNNEI. CDR3 length: 15 amino acids. The CDR3 spells CASSERDRGQVGYTF. The CDR3 DNA reads as TGTGCCAGCAGTGAACGGGACAGGGGGCAGGTTGGCTACACCTTC.

The gene calls are TRBV7-9 and TRBJ1-2; no firm D call. The V gene's germline CDR1 is SEHNR and CDR2 FQNEAQ (reference sequence). Trimming removed 1 base at V and 4 bases at J, with 10 bases between. This CDR3 region has 14 residues. In DNA form, the CDR3 reads TGTGCCAGCAGCTTAGGATCAATAACCTATGGCTACACCTTC. This encodes CASSLGSITYGYTF.

The gene calls are TRBV30 and TRBJ2-1; tentative D call: TRBD1 (6 bases). Per the germline V gene, CDR1 is GTSNPN and CDR2 is SVGIG (reference sequence). This CDR3 has 13 amino acids. Trimming removed 7 bases at V and 6 bases at J, with 16 bases between. The CDR3 protein is CAFTRGHLNEQFF. The CDR3 bases are TGTGCCTTTACTAGGGGACACCTCAATGAGCAGTTCTTC.

The rearrangement joins TRBV6-4 to TRBJ2-1, with 8 bases aligning to TRBD1. Trimming removed 3 bases from V and 3 bases from J; junction bases left unmatched: 10. The length of the CDR3 is 17 residues. Germline CDR1 and CDR2: MRHNA and SNTAGT. CDR3 protein: CASSETTTGGFYNEQFF. The CDR3 DNA reads TGTGCCAGCAGTGAAACGACCACAGGGGGGTTCTACAATGAGCAGTTCTTC.

V gene TRBV4-1 combines with J gene TRBJ1-6; 8 bases fit TRBD1. V lost 3 bases and J lost 6; bases outside the gene matches: 10. Germline CDR1 is MGHRA and CDR2 is YSYEKL. This CDR3 has 17 amino acids. CDR3 sequence: CASSHSGDRSVNSPLHF. CDR3 nucleotide sequence: TGCGCCAGCAGCCACTCCGGGGACAGGAGTGTTAATTCACCCCTCCACTTT.

This sequence joins TRBV4-3 and TRBJ1-3; D is undetermined. The V gene's germline CDR1 is LGHNA and CDR2 YSLEER. The V end was cut by 3 bases, the J end by 2 bases, with 11 bases between. This CDR3 comprises 15 residues. The CDR3 region has the DNA TGCGCCAGCAGCCAGGCCCGGGGTCCTGGAAACACCATATATTTT. Its protein product is CASSQARGPGNTIYF.

The chain employs TRBV12-3 or TRBV12-4 and TRBJ1-4; D uncertain. The CDR3 extends over 12 amino acids. V gave up 8 bases and J gave up 8 bases, with 12 bases separating them. The CDR3 sequence: CASRLLREKLFF. In DNA, the CDR3 is TGTGCCAGCCGGCTCCTTAGGGAAAAACTGTTTTTT.

This clonotype has a handful of counts. The chain combines TRBV27 with TRBJ2-7, with 10 bases identical to TRBD1. The CDR3 is made up of 14 amino acids. The ends lost 2 bases at V and 5 bases at J; junction bases unmatched: 3. In germline, CDR1 is MNHEY, CDR2 SMNVEV (reference sequence). The DNA of the CDR3 is TGTGCCAGCAGTTTAATGGGACAGGGGAACGAGCAGTACTTC. Protein product: CASSLMGQGNEQYF.

Concerning this clonotype: The junction departs from the called germline gene at one end, perhaps through a read error. The chain employs TRBV27 and TRBJ2-1, with D possibly being TRBD1 or TRBD2 (6 bases each). This CDR3 comprises 17 residues. CDR1 MNHEY and CDR2 SMNVEV come from the germline V gene (reference sequence). CDR3 residues: CVSSPSGGGYYHNEQFF. Written as DNA, the CDR3 is TGTGTCAGCAGTCCCAGTGGAGGGGGGTACTACCACAATGAGCAGTTCTTC.

This clonotype was counted between two and nine times. The chain recombines TRBV19 with TRBJ2-7; perhaps TRBD1 as D (6 bases). Germline CDR1 is LNHDA and CDR2 is SQIVND (reference sequence). V was trimmed by 5 bases and J by 4 bases, leaving 15 bases between them. The CDR3 is made up of 14 amino acids. The CDR3 DNA reads TGTGCCAGTAGTTCCGCAGGGGTATTGTACGAGCAGTACTTC. Its protein product is CASSSAGVLYEQYF. The full variable domain, rest sourced from reference TRBV19 and TRBJ2-7, is DGGITQSPKYLFRKEGQNVTLSCEQNLNHDAMYWYRQDPGQGLRLIYYSQIVNDFQKGDIAEGYSVSREKKESFPLTVTSAQKNPTAFYLCASSSAGVLYEQYFGPGTRLTVT.

The chain couples TRBV12-3 or TRBV12-4 to TRBJ1-2; D gene ambiguous. With 6 bases removed from V and 7 bases from J, the gap between germline ends came to 15 bases. CDR3 size: 13 residues. The CDR3 spells CASRSTRSPGYTF. Here the CDR3 DNA reads TGTGCCAGCAGATCGACGAGGAGTCCTGGCTACACCTTC.

The chain is built from TRBV7-2 and TRBJ1-2, with TRBD1 matching over 10 bases. Germline CDR1 is SGHTA and CDR2 is FQGNSA. The length of the CDR3 is 15 residues. The trim removed 5 bases at V and 7 bases at J, leaving 10 bases unmatched. For the CDR3, the DNA is TGTGCCAGCAGCAATCGACAGGGGGCAAAGAGTGGCTACACCTTC. This encodes CASSNRQGAKSGYTF. The variable domain in full, with the rest retrieved from reference TRBV7-2 and TRBJ1-2, is GAGVSQSPSNKVTEKGKDVELRCDPISGHTALYWYRQSLGQGLEFLIYFQGNSAPDKSGLPSDRFSAERTGGSVSTLTIQRTQQEDSAVYLCASSNRQGAKSGYTFGSGTRLTVV.

V usage is TRBV20-1 and J usage is TRBJ2-5, with D possibly matching TRBD1 (6 bases). Germline V gene data show CDR1 as DFQATT and CDR2 as SNEGSKA (reference sequence). V was trimmed by 5 bases and J by 4 bases, leaving 17 bases between them. This CDR3 comprises 14 residues. In nucleotides, the CDR3 is TGCAGTGCTTTCTCCAGACAGGTCAGAGAGACCCAGTACTTC. This sequence encodes CSAFSRQVRETQYF.